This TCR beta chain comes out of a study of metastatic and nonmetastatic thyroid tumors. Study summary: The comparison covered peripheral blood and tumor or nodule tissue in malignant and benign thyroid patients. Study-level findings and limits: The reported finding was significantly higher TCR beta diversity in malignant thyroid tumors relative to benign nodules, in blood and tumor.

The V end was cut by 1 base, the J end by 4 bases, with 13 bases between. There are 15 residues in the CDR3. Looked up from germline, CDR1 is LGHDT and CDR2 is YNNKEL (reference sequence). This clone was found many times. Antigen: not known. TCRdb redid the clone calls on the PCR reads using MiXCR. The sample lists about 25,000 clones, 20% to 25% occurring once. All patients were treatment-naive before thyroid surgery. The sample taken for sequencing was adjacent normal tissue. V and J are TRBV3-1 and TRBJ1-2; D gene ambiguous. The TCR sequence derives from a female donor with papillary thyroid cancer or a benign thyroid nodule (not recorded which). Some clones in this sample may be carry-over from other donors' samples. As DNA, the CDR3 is TGTGCCAGCAGCCAAGGTTTGGGCGGAACCTATGGCTACACCTTC. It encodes CASSQGLGGTYGYTF.